This T cell receptor beta chain was observed in a study of blood T cells in healthy people across ages. Roughly 10 milliliters was the volume of peripheral blood drawn from each donor. On this clonotype itself: At one end, the junction sequence differs from germline, possibly due to a read error.

The use of a sample-barcoded 5' primer and a J-beta primer mix characterized a second PCR of about 6 to 11 cycles. Each CDR3 protein is one row after TCRdb ran MiXCR on the 5' RACE reads. The table records about 1.7 million distinct CDR3 sequences, approximately 28% of them present only once. CDR1 is SGHKS and CDR2 is YYEKEE in the germline V gene (reference sequence). CDR3 length equals 12 residues. The TCR comes from a young woman in good health. Material: blood. The chain joins TRBV5-5 to TRBJ2-1, with D possibly TRBD2 on 6 matching bases. CDR3: CVSSLGGNEQFF. CDR3 DNA sequence: TGTGTCAGCAGCTTGGGGGGCAATGAGCAGTTCTTC. Based on the CDR3 plus reference TRBV5-5 and TRBJ2-1, the full variable domain is DAGVTQSPTHLIKTRGQQVTLRCSPISGHKSVSWYQQVLGQGPQFIFQYYEKEERGRGNFPDRFSARQFPNYSSELNVNALLLGDSALYLCVSSLGGNEQFFGPGTRLTVL.